This T cell receptor beta chain is drawn from a study of blood T cells in healthy people across ages. Study at large: The template switching approach captured approximately one barcoded beta molecule for every two T cells. Study-wide results and limits: Diversity of TCR beta per million T cells declined in a roughly linear way with age. Expanded clonotype shifts may have been confounded, as the donors had an unknown CMV status. Diversity was estimated from one million T cells, and these estimates were considered underestimates.

This CDR3 contains 15 residues. The V and J ends lost 10 bases and 5 bases, in that order; junction bases with no gene match: 15. Sample-barcoded 5' priming and a J-beta primer mix drove a second PCR of roughly 6 to 12 cycles. One entry per CDR3 protein, called by TCRdb with MiXCR from the 5' RACE reads. Among about 1.6 million distinct CDR3 sequences, 34% were seen once, and the ten largest hold around 11%. Concerning this clonotype: What it recognizes is unknown.

The chain is built from TRBV12-3 or TRBV12-4 and TRBJ2-5, with 8 positions matching TRBD2. Sequenced: blood. The clonotype was recovered from a woman aged 25 to 39 in good health. The CDR3 reads CANRETGLDKETQYF. CDR3 DNA sequence: TGTGCCAACAGGGAGACGGGACTAGATAAGGAGACCCAGTACTTC.